Described below is a single T cell receptor beta chain sequence and its context. This sample was taken from a study of blood T cell repertoires in COVID-19. The CDR3 length is 14 residues. Trimming removed 1 base from V and 5 bases from J, with 11 bases in between. CDR1 is SEHNR and CDR2 is FQNEAQ in the germline V gene (reference sequence). This table comes from immunoSEQ multiplex PCR, and its TCRdb copy is limited to in-frame clones, with some not included. The sample lists about 350,000 clones; roughly nine tenths were seen once. The specimen sequenced was peripheral blood. The chain recombines TRBV7-9 with TRBJ1-1; the D gene is possibly TRBD1 (5 bases). The receptor's source is a woman aged 55-70 years with COVID-19, enrolled during active disease. DNA of the CDR3: TGTGCCAGCAGCTTAGGGGGCGGTGAGACTGAAGCTTTCTTT. It specifies CASSLGGGETEAFF.